This is a list of T cell receptor beta chains from one sample in a study of metastatic and nonmetastatic thyroid tumors. With MiXCR, TCRdb called clones anew from the PCR reads. This sample carries roughly 81,000 clones, 8% to 9.5% of them seen once, and the ten largest clones take 8.8%. Specimen: blood. The receptors here all came from a female donor with papillary thyroid cancer or a benign thyroid nodule (not recorded which). Some clones in this sample may be carry-over from other donors' samples. The CDR3 runs from the conserved cysteine through the conserved F or W. A D gene is named only where the DNA matches it firmly. A row's size may be missing; if present it is once, few, many or a size class.

j_call clone_size d_call v_call cdr3_aa cdr3_nt
TRBJ2-7 many TRBD1 TRBV9 CASSGQGAYEQYF TGTGCCAGCAGCGGCCAGGGGGCATACGAGCAGTACTTC
TRBJ2-7 many . TRBV20-1 CSATDATYEQYF TGCAGTGCTACGGACGCGACCTACGAGCAGTACTTC
TRBJ1-3 . TRBD1 TRBV9 CASSSRYRGPGNTIYF TGTGCCAGCAGCTCCCGGTACAGGGGACCTGGAAACACCATATATTTT
TRBJ2-3 many TRBD2 TRBV28 CASTRGGGGKDTQYF TGTGCCAGCACCCGCGGCGGGGGGGGGAAAGATACGCAGTATTTT
TRBJ2-7 many TRBD2 TRBV5-6 CASSVKRDYPSYEQYF TGTGCCAGCAGCGTAAAACGGGACTATCCCTCCTACGAGCAGTACTTC
TRBJ1-6 few TRBD1 TRBV7-9 CASSLASTGNPPLHF TGTGCCAGCAGCTTAGCTTCGACAGGGAATCCACCCCTCCACTTT
TRBJ1-1 many . TRBV3-1 CASSQDRGLGRMNTEAFF TGTGCCAGCAGCCAAGATCGAGGACTTGGGCGGATGAACACTGAAGCTTTCTTT
TRBJ2-7 few . TRBV2 CASSELAAYEQYF TGTGCCAGCAGTGAACTAGCTGCCTACGAGCAGTACTTC
TRBJ2-1 many TRBD2 TRBV12-5 CASGLVLSRGTYNEQFF TGTGCTAGTGGTTTGGTACTGTCGCGGGGGACCTACAATGAGCAGTTCTTC
TRBJ2-2 . . TRBV5-1 CASSTVRGTGELFF TGCGCCAGCAGCACCGTGAGGGGGACCGGGGAGCTGTTTTTT
TRBJ2-7 many . TRBV6-1 CASSEPLQGSYEQYF TGTGCCAGCAGTGAACCTCTCCAGGGCTCCTACGAGCAGTACTTC
TRBJ2-5 many . TRBV4-1 CAASPSVRETQYF TGCGCCGCCAGTCCTAGCGTAAGGGAGACCCAGTACTTC
TRBJ2-6 many TRBD1 TRBV4-1 CASSQAGQGAGANVLTF TGCGCCAGCAGCCAAGCTGGACAGGGGGCTGGGGCCAACGTCCTGACTTTC
TRBJ1-4 many . TRBV18 CASSEDSPPTEKLFF TGTGCCAGCTCGGAGGACAGCCCTCCGACCGAAAAACTGTTTTTT
TRBJ1-5 many . TRBV10-3 CAISEATGDQPQHF TGTGCCATCAGTGAGGCGACGGGGGATCAGCCCCAGCATTTT
TRBJ1-1 many TRBD1 TRBV5-6 CASSAGTGLEAFF TGTGCCAGCAGCGCCGGGACAGGGCTTGAAGCTTTCTTT
TRBJ2-7 many . TRBV9 CASSATEVEQYF TGTGCCAGCAGCGCCACAGAAGTCGAGCAGTACTTC
TRBJ1-2 many . TRBV3-1 CASSQPLGGGVEPFAGYTF TGTGCCAGCAGCCAACCCCTGGGGGGGGGGGTGGAACCTTTTGCTGGCTACACCTTC
TRBJ1-5 many . TRBV12-3/TRBV12-4 CASSFRGGNQPQHF TGTGCCAGCAGTTTTAGGGGGGGCAATCAGCCCCAGCATTTT
TRBJ2-1 many TRBD2 TRBV20-1 CSASMGGVLNEQFF TGCAGTGCTTCCATGGGGGGGGTCCTCAATGAGCAGTTCTTC
TRBJ1-1 many . TRBV5-1 CASSLARSGTPNTEAFF TGCGCCAGCAGCTTGGCTCGTTCCGGGACACCGAACACTGAAGCTTTCTTT
TRBJ1-5 many . TRBV6-1 CASRRGGGGGQPQHF TGTGCCAGCAGGAGGGGGGGGGGGGGCGGTCAGCCCCAGCATTTT
TRBJ2-1 many . TRBV5-1 CASSSRGPGGSNEQFF TGCGCCAGCAGTTCGCGAGGCCCCGGGGGAAGTAATGAGCAGTTCTTC
TRBJ1-1 . . TRBV5-1 CASSVRWDTEAFF TGCGCCAGCAGCGTACGGTGGGACACTGAAGCTTTCTTT
TRBJ2-2 many . TRBV6-1 CASIGGQSTGELFF TGTGCCAGCATCGGCGGACAGAGCACCGGGGAGCTGTTTTTT
TRBJ1-5 many . TRBV6-5 CASSYGGQGQPQHF TGTGCCAGCAGTTACGGGGGTCAAGGCCAGCCCCAGCATTTT
TRBJ2-5 . TRBD1 TRBV7-6 CASSFRPGQGAFRQTQYF TGTGCCAGCAGCTTTCGGCCCGGACAGGGGGCGTTCCGGCAGACCCAGTACTTC
TRBJ1-1 few . TRBV30 CAWSVAGSTEAFF TGTGCCTGGAGTGTGGCAGGGTCCACTGAAGCTTTCTTT